Listed below are T cell receptor beta chains from one sample, sequenced in a study of T cell responses to AZD1222 COVID-19 vaccine. The assay was immunoSEQ multiplex PCR, and TCRdb's table has in-frame clones only and misses some. Among under 35,000 clones listed, 80% to 90% were seen once. This material consisted of peripheral blood, taken 28 days after the second AZD1222 dose. Receptor source: an adult who received the AZD1222 COVID-19 vaccine. Both conserved end residues are part of each CDR3. A D gene is named only where the DNA matches it firmly. Expanded clones get a size class; other rows say once, few or many, or leave the size out.

NA,TRBV29-1,NA,TRBJ2-6,CSVTLGSGANVLTF,TGCAGCGTCACTCTTGGGTCTGGGGCCAACGTCCTGACTTTC
NA,TRBV7-2,NA,TRBJ1-1,CASRTFMNTEAFF,TGTGCCAGTCGGACGTTCATGAACACTGAAGCTTTCTTT
NA,TRBV28,NA,TRBJ2-2,CASSLVRQGRTGELFF,TGTGCCAGCAGTTTAGTTAGGCAGGGTCGGACCGGGGAGCTGTTTTTT
NA,TRBV11-2,NA,TRBJ2-3,CASSSTAVNSDTQYF,TGTGCCAGCAGCTCGACAGCTGTAAACTCAGATACGCAGTATTTT
NA,TRBV5-4,TRBD2,TRBJ2-3,CASSLDRGVTDTQYF,TGTGCCAGCAGCTTGGATCGGGGGGTTACAGATACGCAGTATTTT
NA,TRBV3-1/TRBV3-2,NA,TRBJ1-2,CASKPEGRNYGYTF,TGTGCCAGCAAACCGGAGGGGCGGAACTATGGCTACACCTTC
NA,TRBV10-3,NA,TRBJ1-1,CATHNLGAGVNTEAFF,TGTGCCACCCATAATTTAGGTGCAGGGGTGAACACTGAAGCTTTCTTT
NA,TRBV6-2/TRBV6-3,NA,TRBJ2-6,CASSLTYPGANVLTF,TGTGCCAGCAGTCTGACATACCCTGGGGCCAACGTCCTGACTTTC
NA,TRBV24-1,NA,TRBJ1-5,CATMPGGGKGNQPQHF,TGTGCCACCATGCCAGGAGGGGGAAAGGGGAATCAGCCCCAGCATTTT
NA,TRBV19,NA,TRBJ2-7,CASRSGDKQYF,TGTGCCAGTAGATCGGGGGATAAGCAGTACTTC
NA,TRBV18,NA,TRBJ2-1,CASSRRQASNNEQFF,TGTGCCAGCTCACGGCGACAGGCATCGAACAATGAGCAGTTCTTC
NA,TRBV6-1,TRBD1,TRBJ1-3,CASSVRPGTGGGNTIYF,TGTGCCAGCAGTGTTCGTCCCGGGACAGGGGGTGGAAACACCATATATTTT
few,TRBV11-2,NA,TRBJ1-5,CASSLNSNQPQHF,TGTGCCAGCAGCTTAAATAGCAATCAGCCCCAGCATTTT
NA,TRBV5-6,NA,TRBJ2-7,CASSLATGKSYEQYF,TGTGCCAGCAGCTTGGCGACAGGAAAGTCCTACGAGCAGTACTTC
NA,TRBV27,NA,TRBJ2-1,CAIPGQRSYNEQFF,TGTGCCATCCCCGGGCAGCGCTCCTACAATGAGCAGTTCTTC
NA,TRBV10-3,NA,TRBJ1-3,CAISGSPPGRGNTIYF,TGTGCCATCAGTGGATCCCCACCGGGACGAGGAAACACCATATATTTT
few,TRBV28,NA,TRBJ1-1,CATDPQGTPEAFF,TGTGCCACGGACCCACAGGGCACCCCCGAAGCTTTCTTT
NA,TRBV30,NA,TRBJ1-1,CACQRRNTEAFF,TGTGCCTGCCAAAGGAGGAACACTGAAGCTTTCTTT
NA,TRBV4-2,NA,TRBJ2-2,CASSQDLLGAYTGELFF,TGTGCCAGCAGCCAAGACTTACTGGGAGCGTACACCGGGGAGCTGTTTTTT
NA,TRBV4-1,NA,TRBJ2-7,CASSQDQGVSYEQYF,TGCGCCAGCAGCCAAGATCAGGGAGTCTCCTACGAGCAGTACTTC
NA,TRBV5-1,NA,TRBJ2-7,CASSLLEEQYF,TGCGCCAGCAGCTTACTGGAAGAGCAGTACTTC
NA,TRBV24-1,NA,TRBJ2-1,CATRSEEIMKDNEQFF,TGTGCCACCAGGTCAGAAGAAATCATGAAGGACAATGAGCAGTTCTTC
NA,TRBV14,NA,TRBJ2-7,CASSQEFEGRGEQYF,TGTGCCAGCAGCCAAGAATTCGAGGGCCGGGGCGAGCAGTACTTC
NA,TRBV4-1,TRBD1,TRBJ1-2,CASSGLTGGEGYTF,TGCGCCAGCAGCGGATTGACAGGGGGCGAGGGCTACACCTTC
NA,TRBV10-2,TRBD1,TRBJ1-1,CASISGTGLGDTEAFF,TGCGCCAGCATTAGTGGGACAGGGCTGGGGGACACTGAAGCTTTCTTT
NA,TRBV27,NA,TRBJ1-5,CASSPYRGSNQPQHF,TGTGCCAGCAGTCCGTACCGTGGTAGCAATCAGCCCCAGCATTTT
once,TRBV28,NA,TRBJ1-5,CASSTRLRGSNQPQHF,TGTGCCAGCAGTACCCGTTTAAGGGGGAGCAATCAGCCCCAGCATTTT
NA,TRBV2,TRBD1,TRBJ1-5,CASSPGQGNQPQHF,TGTGCCAGCAGTCCCGGACAGGGCAATCAGCCCCAGCATTTT
NA,TRBV5-1,TRBD1,TRBJ1-4,CASSPDRGTTNEKLFF,TGCGCCAGCAGCCCGGACAGGGGAACAACTAATGAAAAACTGTTTTTT
NA,TRBV2,NA,TRBJ1-2,CASSVRYGYTF,TGTGCCAGCAGTGTGCGCTATGGCTACACCTTC
few,TRBV7-2,NA,TRBJ1-3,CASSLEQLGNTIYF,TGTGCCAGCAGCTTAGAACAGTTGGGAAACACCATATATTTT
NA,TRBV11-2,TRBD2,TRBJ2-1,CASSAELAVNEQFF,TGTGCCAGCAGCGCAGAACTAGCGGTAAATGAGCAGTTCTTC
NA,TRBV10-3,NA,TRBJ2-5,CAIMRGGGETQYF,TGTGCCATCATGCGGGGAGGCGGCGAGACCCAGTACTTC
NA,TRBV6-5,NA,TRBJ1-1,CASRGNTEAFF,TGTGCCAGCAGAGGAAACACTGAAGCTTTCTTT
NA,TRBV28,NA,TRBJ1-1,CASRETEVNTEAFF,TGTGCCAGCAGAGAGACAGAAGTTAACACTGAAGCTTTCTTT
NA,TRBV28,NA,TRBJ1-1,CASNQQARTEAFF,TGTGCCAGCAACCAGCAGGCGCGCACTGAAGCTTTCTTT
NA,TRBV7-9,TRBD1,TRBJ1-1,CASSFSGQASTEAFF,TGTGCCAGCAGCTTTAGCGGACAGGCATCCACTGAAGCTTTCTTT
NA,TRBV7-9,NA,TRBJ1-1,CASSSGAQDTEAFF,TGTGCCAGCAGCTCCGGGGCGCAGGACACTGAAGCTTTCTTT
NA,TRBV9,NA,TRBJ2-3,CASSARAGRSTDTQYF,TGTGCCAGCAGCGCTCGCGCGGGACGCAGCACAGATACGCAGTATTTT
NA,TRBV7-2,TRBD1,TRBJ2-7,CASSYGTDLGYEQYF,TGTGCCAGCAGTTATGGGACAGACTTAGGCTACGAGCAGTACTTC
NA,TRBV19,NA,TRBJ1-2,CASNGLNGVGGYTF,TGTGCCAGTAATGGGTTGAACGGGGTAGGTGGCTACACCTTC
NA,TRBV29-1,NA,TRBJ1-2,CSAIFQGRIYGYTF,TGCAGCGCGATTTTCCAGGGGCGCATCTATGGCTACACCTTC
NA,TRBV19,TRBD1,TRBJ1-3,CASRTDRESGNTIYF,TGTGCCAGTAGGACGGACAGGGAGTCTGGAAACACCATATATTTT
NA,TRBV18,NA,TRBJ1-5,CASSPRTDLSNQPQHF,TGTGCCAGCTCACCACGGACGGACCTTAGCAATCAGCCCCAGCATTTT
NA,TRBV3-1/TRBV3-2,TRBD1,TRBJ1-2,CASSQGDRQNYGYTF,TGTGCCAGCAGCCAGGGGGACAGGCAAAACTATGGCTACACCTTC
few,TRBV19,NA,TRBJ2-2,CASSRTFQIMNTGELFF,TGTGCCAGTAGTAGGACATTCCAGATTATGAACACCGGGGAGCTGTTTTTT
NA,TRBV6-5,TRBD1,TRBJ2-1,CASSRQGGNSYEQFF,TGTGCCAGCAGTAGACAGGGGGGGAACAGCTATGAGCAGTTCTTC
NA,TRBV7-3,NA,TRBJ1-5,CASSLGGYGPQHF,TGTGCCAGCAGCTTAGGGGGGTACGGGCCCCAGCATTTT
NA,TRBV7-2,NA,TRBJ1-1,CASSSKRQAARAFF,TGTGCCAGCAGCTCAAAAAGACAGGCAGCGCGAGCTTTCTTT
NA,TRBV2,NA,TRBJ2-7,CASTSWAGVGEQYF,TGTGCCAGCACCTCATGGGCAGGGGTGGGCGAGCAGTACTTC
NA,TRBV27,NA,TRBJ2-7,CASGRGGPMEQYF,TGTGCCAGCGGGCGTGGGGGCCCCATGGAGCAGTACTTC
NA,TRBV6-6,TRBD2,TRBJ2-1,CASSPRGGGDEQFF,TGTGCCAGCAGTCCGCGGGGGGGCGGAGATGAGCAGTTCTTC
NA,TRBV5-1,TRBD1,TRBJ1-4,CASSLGTGGNYEKLFF,TGCGCCAGCAGCTTGGGGACAGGGGGTAACTATGAAAAACTGTTTTTT
few,TRBV7-2,TRBD2,TRBJ2-5,CASRGLAGVPETQYF,TGTGCCAGCAGAGGGCTAGCGGGGGTTCCCGAGACCCAGTACTTC
NA,TRBV5-1,TRBD1,TRBJ1-1,CASRSTGVKNTEAFF,TGCGCCAGCAGATCGACAGGGGTCAAGAACACTGAAGCTTTCTTT
few,TRBV7-9,NA,TRBJ1-3,CASRSGAPGNTIYF,TGTGCCAGCAGGTCAGGGGCTCCCGGAAACACCATATATTTT
NA,TRBV10-1,NA,TRBJ2-5,CASSEGETQYF,TGCGCCAGCAGTGAAGGAGAGACCCAGTACTTC
NA,TRBV11-2,NA,TRBJ1-5,CASSRWGSGNQPQHF,TGTGCCAGCAGCCGTTGGGGTTCCGGCAATCAGCCCCAGCATTTT
NA,TRBV5-1,NA,TRBJ2-2,CASSLALNTGELFF,TGCGCCAGCAGCTTGGCTCTGAACACCGGGGAGCTGTTTTTT
NA,TRBV5-1,NA,TRBJ1-2,CASSLDGTSHYGYTF,TGCGCCAGCAGCTTGGATGGGACATCCCACTATGGCTACACCTTC